The subject of this entry is one T cell receptor beta chain. TCRdb re-called the 5' RACE reads and gives one entry per CDR3 protein, without DNA. This table holds about 550,000 distinct CDR3 sequences. Per germline, CDR1 LGHNA and CDR2 YNFKEQ. The CDR3 length is 18 residues. This record belongs to a study of T cells expressing NK-cell markers. V usage is TRBV4-2 and J usage is TRBJ2-5; TCRdb's D call of TRBD2 is untestable without DNA. Sequenced: blood T cells: a sorted CD56 or NKG2C T cell subset, CD4+ or CD8+ T cells, or bulk PBMC T cells (not recorded which). The source of this sequence is a young man in good health. CDR3 residues: CASSLSIGLAGEKATQYF.